Reported below is one T cell receptor (beta chain). These data are taken from a study of control samples from healthy donors and cancer patients. Germline V gives CDR1 SGHRS, CDR2 YFSETQ. Trimming shortened V by 2 bases and J by 2 bases, and 16 bases separated the two germline ends. CDR3 size: 16 residues. Clones were read by immunoSEQ multiplex PCR, and TCRdb kept only the in-frame ones, dropping some. Among roughly 120,000 clones listed, 88% were seen once. The clonotype comes from a woman in her 70s in good health. Sequencing was carried out using blood. The rearrangement links TRBV5-1 to TRBJ1-2, with D perhaps TRBD1 (5 bases). The DNA for the CDR3 is TGCGCCAGCAGCTTTGGGACGATGGATCGGAACTATGGCTACACCTTC. Its protein is CASSFGTMDRNYGYTF. Combining the CDR3 with reference TRBV5-1 and TRBJ1-2 gives the whole variable domain KAGVTQTPRYLIKTRGQQVTLSCSPISGHRSVSWYQQTPGQGLQFLFEYFSETQRNKGNFPGRFSGRQFSNSRSEMNVSTLELGDSALYLCASSFGTMDRNYGYTFGSGTRLTVV.